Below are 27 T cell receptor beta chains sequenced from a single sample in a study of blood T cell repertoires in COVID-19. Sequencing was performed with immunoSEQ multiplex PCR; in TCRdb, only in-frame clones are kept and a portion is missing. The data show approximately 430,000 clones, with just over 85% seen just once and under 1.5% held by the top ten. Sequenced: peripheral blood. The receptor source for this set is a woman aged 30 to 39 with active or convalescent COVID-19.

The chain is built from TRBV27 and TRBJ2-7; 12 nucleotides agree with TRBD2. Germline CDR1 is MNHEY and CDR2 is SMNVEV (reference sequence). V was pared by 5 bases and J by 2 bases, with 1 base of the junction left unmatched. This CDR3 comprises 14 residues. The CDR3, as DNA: TGTGCCAGCAGTCCTAGCGGGGGGGCCTACGAGCAGTACTTC. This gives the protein CASSPSGGAYEQYF.

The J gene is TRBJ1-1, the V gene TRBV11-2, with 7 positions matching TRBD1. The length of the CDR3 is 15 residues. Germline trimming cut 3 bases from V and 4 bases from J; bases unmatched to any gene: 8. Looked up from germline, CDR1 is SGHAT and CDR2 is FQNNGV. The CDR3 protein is CASSLEGAGFTEAFF. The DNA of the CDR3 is TGTGCCAGCAGCTTGGAGGGGGCGGGTTTCACTGAAGCTTTCTTT.

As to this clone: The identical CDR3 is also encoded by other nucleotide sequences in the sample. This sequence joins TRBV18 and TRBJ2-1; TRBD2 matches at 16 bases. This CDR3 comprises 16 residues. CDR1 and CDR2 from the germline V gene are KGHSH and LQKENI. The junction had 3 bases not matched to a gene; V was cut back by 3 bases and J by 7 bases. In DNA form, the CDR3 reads TGTGCCAGCTCACCGCCGGGACTAGCGGGAGGGAATGAGCAGTTCTTC. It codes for CASSPPGLAGGNEQFF.

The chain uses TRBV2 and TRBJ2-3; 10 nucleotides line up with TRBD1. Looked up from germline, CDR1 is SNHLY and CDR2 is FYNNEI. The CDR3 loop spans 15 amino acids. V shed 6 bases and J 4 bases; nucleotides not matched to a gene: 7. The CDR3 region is CASRRDRGNADTQYF. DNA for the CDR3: TGTGCCAGCAGGAGGGACAGGGGAAACGCAGATACGCAGTATTTT.

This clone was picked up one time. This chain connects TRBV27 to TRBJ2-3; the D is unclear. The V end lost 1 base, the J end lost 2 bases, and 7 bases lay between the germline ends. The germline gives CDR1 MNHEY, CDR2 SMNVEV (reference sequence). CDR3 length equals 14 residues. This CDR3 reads CASSLFPNTDTQYF. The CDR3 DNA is TGTGCCAGCAGTTTATTCCCTAACACAGATACGCAGTATTTT.

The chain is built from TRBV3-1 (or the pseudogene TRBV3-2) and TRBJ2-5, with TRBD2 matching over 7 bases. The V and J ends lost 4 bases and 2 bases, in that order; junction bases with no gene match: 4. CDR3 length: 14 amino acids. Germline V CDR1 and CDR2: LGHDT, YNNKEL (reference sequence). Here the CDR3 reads CASSPRGDQETQYF. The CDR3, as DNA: TGTGCCAGCAGCCCCCGGGGGGATCAAGAGACCCAGTACTTC.

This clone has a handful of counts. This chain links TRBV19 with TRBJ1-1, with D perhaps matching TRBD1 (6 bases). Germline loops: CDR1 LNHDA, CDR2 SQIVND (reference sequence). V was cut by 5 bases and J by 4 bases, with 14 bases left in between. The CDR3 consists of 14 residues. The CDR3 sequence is CASSFLQGSTEAFF. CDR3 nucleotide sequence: TGTGCCAGTAGTTTTCTTCAGGGGTCCACTGAAGCTTTCTTT.

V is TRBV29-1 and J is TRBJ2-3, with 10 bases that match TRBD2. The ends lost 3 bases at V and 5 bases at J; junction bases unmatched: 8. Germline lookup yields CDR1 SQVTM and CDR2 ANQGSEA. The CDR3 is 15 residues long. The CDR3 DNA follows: TGCAGCGTTGATCCAGCGGGAGGGCCCGGAGATACGCAGTATTTT. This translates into CSVDPAGGPGDTQYF.

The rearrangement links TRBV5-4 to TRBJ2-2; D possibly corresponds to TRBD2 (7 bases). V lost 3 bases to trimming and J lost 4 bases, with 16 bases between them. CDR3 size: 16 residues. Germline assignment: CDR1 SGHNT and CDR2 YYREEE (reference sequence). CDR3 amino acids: CASSWQAGASTGELFF. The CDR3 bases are TGTGCCAGCAGCTGGCAGGCGGGGGCGAGCACCGGGGAGCTGTTTTTT.

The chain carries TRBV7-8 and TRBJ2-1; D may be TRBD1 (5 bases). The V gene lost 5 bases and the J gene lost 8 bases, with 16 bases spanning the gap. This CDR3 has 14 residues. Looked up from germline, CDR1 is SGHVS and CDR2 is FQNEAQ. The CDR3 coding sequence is TGTGCCAGCAGCCCTGGGCTGGGGCCCTATGAGCAGTTCTTC. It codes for CASSPGLGPYEQFF.

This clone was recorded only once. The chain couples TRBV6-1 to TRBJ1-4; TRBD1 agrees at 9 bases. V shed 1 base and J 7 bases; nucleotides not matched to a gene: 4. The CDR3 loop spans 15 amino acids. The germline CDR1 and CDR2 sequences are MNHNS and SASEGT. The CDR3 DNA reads TGTGCCAGCAGTGAAGGGAGGACAGGGGTTGAAAAACTGTTTTTT. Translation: CASSEGRTGVEKLFF.

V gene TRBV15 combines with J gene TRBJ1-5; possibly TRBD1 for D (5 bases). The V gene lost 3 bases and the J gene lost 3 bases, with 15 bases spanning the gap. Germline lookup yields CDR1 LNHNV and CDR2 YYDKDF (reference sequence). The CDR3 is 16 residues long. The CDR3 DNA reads TGTGCCACCAGCAGTGCTGAAGGGGCCTACAATCAGCCCCAGCATTTT. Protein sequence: CATSSAEGAYNQPQHF.

The CDR3 spells CASSLGAGTYNEQFF. The CDR3 nucleotides are TGTGCCAGCAGCTTAGGAGCGGGAACCTACAATGAGCAGTTCTTC. The chain has TRBV7-9 and TRBJ2-1, with 7 nucleotides matching TRBD2. The CDR3 length is 15 residues. Germline trimming cut 1 base from V and 2 bases from J; bases unmatched to any gene: 2. CDR1 and CDR2 from the germline V gene are SEHNR and FQNEAQ (reference sequence).

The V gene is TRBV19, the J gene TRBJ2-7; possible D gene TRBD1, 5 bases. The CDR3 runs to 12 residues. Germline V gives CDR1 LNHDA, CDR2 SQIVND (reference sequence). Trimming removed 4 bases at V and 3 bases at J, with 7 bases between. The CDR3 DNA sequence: TGTGCCAGTAGTACAGGGCGCTACGAGCAGTACTTC. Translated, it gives CASSTGRYEQYF. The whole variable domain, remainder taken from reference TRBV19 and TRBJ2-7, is DGGITQSPKYLFRKEGQNVTLSCEQNLNHDAMYWYRQDPGQGLRLIYYSQIVNDFQKGDIAEGYSVSREKKESFPLTVTSAQKNPTAFYLCASSTGRYEQYFGPGTRLTVT.

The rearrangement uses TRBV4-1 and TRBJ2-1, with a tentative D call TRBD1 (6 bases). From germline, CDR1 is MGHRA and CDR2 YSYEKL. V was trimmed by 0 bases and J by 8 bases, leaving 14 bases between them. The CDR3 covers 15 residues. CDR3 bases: TGCGCCAGCAGCCAAGATGGGACACGCTGGGATGAGCAGTTCTTC. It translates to CASSQDGTRWDEQFF.

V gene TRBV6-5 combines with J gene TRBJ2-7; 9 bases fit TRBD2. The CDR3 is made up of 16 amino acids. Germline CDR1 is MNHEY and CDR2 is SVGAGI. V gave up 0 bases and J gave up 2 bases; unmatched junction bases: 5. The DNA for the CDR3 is TGTGCCAGCAGTTACTCCGATAGCGGGAGCGCCTACGAGCAGTACTTC. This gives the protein CASSYSDSGSAYEQYF.

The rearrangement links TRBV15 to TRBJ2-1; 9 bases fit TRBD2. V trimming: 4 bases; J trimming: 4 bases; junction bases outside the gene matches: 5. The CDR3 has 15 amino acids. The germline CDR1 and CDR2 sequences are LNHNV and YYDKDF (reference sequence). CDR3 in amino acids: CATSTRLAVYNEQFF. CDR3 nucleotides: TGTGCCACCAGCACCAGACTAGCGGTATACAATGAGCAGTTCTTC.

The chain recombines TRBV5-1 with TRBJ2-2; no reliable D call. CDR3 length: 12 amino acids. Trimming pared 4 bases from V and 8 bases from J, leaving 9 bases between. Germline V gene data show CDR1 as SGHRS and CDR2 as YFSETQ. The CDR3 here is CASSLPRGELFF. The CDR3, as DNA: TGCGCCAGCAGCCTGCCTCGGGGGGAGCTGTTTTTT.

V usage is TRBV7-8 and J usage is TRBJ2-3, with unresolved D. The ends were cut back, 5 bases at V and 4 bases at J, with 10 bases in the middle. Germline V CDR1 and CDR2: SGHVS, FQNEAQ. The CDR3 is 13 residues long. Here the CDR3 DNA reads TGTGCCAGCAGCCATCCCCCGGCAGATACGCAGTATTTT. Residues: CASSHPPADTQYF.

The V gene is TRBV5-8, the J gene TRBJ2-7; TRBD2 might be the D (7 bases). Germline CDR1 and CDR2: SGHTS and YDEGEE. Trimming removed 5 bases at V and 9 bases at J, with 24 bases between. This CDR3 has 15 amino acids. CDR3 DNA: TGTGCCAGCAGGATTTTGGGGGGGCTCCTGGCCGGGCAGTACTTC. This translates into CASRILGGLLAGQYF.

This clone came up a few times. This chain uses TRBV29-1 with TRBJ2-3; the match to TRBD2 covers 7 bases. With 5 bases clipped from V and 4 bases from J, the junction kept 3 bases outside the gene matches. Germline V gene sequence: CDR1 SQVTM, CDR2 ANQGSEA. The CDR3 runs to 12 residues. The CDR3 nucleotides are TGCAGCGTTAGGGGAGGGGCAGATACGCAGTATTTT. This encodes CSVRGGADTQYF.

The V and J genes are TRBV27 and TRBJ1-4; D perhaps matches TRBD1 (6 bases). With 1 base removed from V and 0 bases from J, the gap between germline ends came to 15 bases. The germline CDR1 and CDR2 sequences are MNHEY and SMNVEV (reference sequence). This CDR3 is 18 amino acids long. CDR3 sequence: CASSLFAVDRPTNEKLFF. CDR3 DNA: TGTGCCAGCAGTTTATTTGCGGTCGACAGGCCAACTAATGAAAAACTGTTTTTT.

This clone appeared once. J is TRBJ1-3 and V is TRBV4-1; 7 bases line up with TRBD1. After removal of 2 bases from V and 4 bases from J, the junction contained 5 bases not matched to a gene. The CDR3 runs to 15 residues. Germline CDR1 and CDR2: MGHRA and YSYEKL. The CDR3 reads CASSQLTGFGNTIYF. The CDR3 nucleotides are TGCGCCAGCAGCCAATTGACAGGGTTCGGAAACACCATATATTTT.

The CDR3 nucleotides read TGTGCCAGCAGTGTTTTAGCGGAGGGAGATACGCAGTATTTT. It yields the protein CASSVLAEGDTQYF. The chain recombines TRBV2 with TRBJ2-3; a possible D gene is TRBD2 (6 bases). The germline V and J ends were trimmed by 4 bases and 5 bases, with 13 bases remaining between them. Per the germline V gene, CDR1 is SNHLY and CDR2 is FYNNEI. CDR3 length: 14 amino acids.

DNA of the CDR3: TGTGCCAGCAGCTTAGGACAGGGGCTCGCTGAAGCTTTCTTT. It translates to CASSLGQGLAEAFF. This chain uses TRBV7-9 with TRBJ1-1, with 8 nucleotides matching TRBD1. The CDR3 is 14 amino acids. Germline V gene sequence: CDR1 SEHNR, CDR2 FQNEAQ (reference sequence). V shed 1 base and J 6 bases; nucleotides not matched to a gene: 4.

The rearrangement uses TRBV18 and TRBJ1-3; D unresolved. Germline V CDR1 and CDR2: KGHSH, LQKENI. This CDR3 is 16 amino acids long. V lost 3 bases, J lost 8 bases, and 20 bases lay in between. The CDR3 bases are TGTGCCAGCTCACCGGGATATTCGGGGTTTGTCGACACCATATATTTT. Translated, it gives CASSPGYSGFVDTIYF.

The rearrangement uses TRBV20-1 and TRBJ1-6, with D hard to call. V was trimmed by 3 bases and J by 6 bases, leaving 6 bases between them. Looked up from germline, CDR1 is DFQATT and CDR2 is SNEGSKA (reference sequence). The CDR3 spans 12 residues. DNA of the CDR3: TGCAGTGCTAGTTTGGCTAATTCACCCCTCCACTTT. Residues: CSASLANSPLHF.